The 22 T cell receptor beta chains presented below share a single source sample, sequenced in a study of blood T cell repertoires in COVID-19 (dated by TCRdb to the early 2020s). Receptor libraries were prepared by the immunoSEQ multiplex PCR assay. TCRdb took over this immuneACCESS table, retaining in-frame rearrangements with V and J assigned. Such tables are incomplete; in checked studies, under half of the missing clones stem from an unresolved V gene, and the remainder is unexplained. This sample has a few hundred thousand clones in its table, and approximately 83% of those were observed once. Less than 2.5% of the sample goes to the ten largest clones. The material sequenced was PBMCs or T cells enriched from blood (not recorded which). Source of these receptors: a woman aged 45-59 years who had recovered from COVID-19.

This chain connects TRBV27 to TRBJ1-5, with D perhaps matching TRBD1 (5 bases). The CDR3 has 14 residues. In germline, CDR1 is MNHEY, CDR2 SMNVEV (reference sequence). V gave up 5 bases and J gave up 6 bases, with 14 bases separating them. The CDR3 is CASSPQGLGQPQHF. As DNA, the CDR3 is TGTGCCAGCAGTCCCCAGGGTTTAGGTCAGCCCCAGCATTTT.

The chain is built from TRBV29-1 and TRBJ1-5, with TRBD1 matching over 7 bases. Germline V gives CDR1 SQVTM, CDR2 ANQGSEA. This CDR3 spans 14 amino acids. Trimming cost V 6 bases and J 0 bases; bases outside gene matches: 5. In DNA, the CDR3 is TGCAGCGTCCGGTACAGGGGTAGCAATCAGCCCCAGCATTTT. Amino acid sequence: CSVRYRGSNQPQHF.

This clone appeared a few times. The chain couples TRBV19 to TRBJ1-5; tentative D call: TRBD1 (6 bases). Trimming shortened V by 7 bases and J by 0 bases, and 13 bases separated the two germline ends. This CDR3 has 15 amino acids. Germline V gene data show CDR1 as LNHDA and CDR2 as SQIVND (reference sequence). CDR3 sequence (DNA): TGTGCCAGTATCCGGGACACATATAGCAATCAGCCCCAGCATTTT. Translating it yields CASIRDTYSNQPQHF. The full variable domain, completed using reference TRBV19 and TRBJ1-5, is DGGITQSPKYLFRKEGQNVTLSCEQNLNHDAMYWYRQDPGQGLRLIYYSQIVNDFQKGDIAEGYSVSREKKESFPLTVTSAQKNPTAFYLCASIRDTYSNQPQHFGDGTRLSIL.

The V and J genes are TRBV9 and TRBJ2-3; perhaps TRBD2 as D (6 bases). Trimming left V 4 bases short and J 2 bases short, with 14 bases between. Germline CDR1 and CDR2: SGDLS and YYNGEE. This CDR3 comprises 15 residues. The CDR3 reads CASSPQRGDTDTQYF. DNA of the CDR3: TGTGCCAGCAGCCCCCAGCGCGGGGACACAGATACGCAGTATTTT.

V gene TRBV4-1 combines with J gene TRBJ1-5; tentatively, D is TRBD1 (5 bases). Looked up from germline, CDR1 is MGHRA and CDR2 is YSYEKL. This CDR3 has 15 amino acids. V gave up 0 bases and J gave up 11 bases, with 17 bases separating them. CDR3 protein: CASSQEGEGTRTQHF. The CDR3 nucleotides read TGCGCCAGCAGCCAAGAAGGGGAGGGGACGAGGACCCAGCATTTT.

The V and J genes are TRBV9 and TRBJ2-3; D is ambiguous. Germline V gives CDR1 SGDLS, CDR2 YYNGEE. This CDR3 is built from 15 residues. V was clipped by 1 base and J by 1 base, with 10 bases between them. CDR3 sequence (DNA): TGTGCCAGCAGCGTATCAGGTAGACGCACAGATACGCAGTATTTT. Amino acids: CASSVSGRRTDTQYF.

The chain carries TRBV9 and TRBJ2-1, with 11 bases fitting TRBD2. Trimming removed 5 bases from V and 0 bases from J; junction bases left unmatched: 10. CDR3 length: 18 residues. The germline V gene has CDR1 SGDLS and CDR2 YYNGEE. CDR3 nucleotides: TGTGCCAGCAGACCCGGACTAGCGGGTGGGAGCTCCTACAATGAGCAGTTCTTC. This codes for CASRPGLAGGSSYNEQFF.

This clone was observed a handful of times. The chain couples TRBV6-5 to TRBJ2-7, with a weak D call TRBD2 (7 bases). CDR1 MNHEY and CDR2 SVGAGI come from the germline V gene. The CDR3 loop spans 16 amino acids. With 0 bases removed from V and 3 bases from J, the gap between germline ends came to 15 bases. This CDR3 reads CASSYSIQGGYYEQYF. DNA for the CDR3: TGTGCCAGCAGTTACTCGATACAGGGAGGGTACTACGAGCAGTACTTC.

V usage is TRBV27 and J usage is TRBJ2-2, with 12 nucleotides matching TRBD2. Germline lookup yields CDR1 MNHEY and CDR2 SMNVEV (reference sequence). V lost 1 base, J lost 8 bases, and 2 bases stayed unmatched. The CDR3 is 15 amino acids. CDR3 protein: CASSLLGLAGGELFF. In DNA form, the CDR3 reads TGTGCCAGCAGTTTATTGGGACTAGCGGGTGGGGAGCTGTTTTTT.

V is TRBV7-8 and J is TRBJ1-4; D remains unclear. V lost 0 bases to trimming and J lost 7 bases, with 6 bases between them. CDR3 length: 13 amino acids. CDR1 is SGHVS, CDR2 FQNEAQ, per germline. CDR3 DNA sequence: TGTGCCAGCAGCTTAGCGGAGTCTGAAAAACTGTTTTTT. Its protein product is CASSLAESEKLFF.

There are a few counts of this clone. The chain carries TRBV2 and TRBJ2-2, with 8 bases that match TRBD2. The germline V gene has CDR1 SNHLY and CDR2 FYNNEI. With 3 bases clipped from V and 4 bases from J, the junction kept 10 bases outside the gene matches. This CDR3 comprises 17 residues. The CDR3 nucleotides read TGTGCCAGCAGTGAGCGGACTAGCCCTAGTCGCACCGGGGAGCTGTTTTTT. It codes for CASSERTSPSRTGELFF. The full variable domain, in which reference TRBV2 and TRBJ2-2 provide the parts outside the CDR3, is EPEVTQTPSHQVTQMGQEVILRCVPISNHLYFYWYRQILGQKVEFLVSFYNNEISEKSEIFDDQFSVERPDGSNFTLKIRSTKLEDSAMYFCASSERTSPSRTGELFFGEGSRLTVL.

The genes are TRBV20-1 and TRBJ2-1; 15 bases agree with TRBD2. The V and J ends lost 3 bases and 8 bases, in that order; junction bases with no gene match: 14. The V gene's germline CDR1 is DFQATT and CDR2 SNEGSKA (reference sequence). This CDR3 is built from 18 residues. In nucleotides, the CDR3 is TGCAGTGCTAGTAAGGGACTAGCGGGAGGTACCCTAACGGATGAGCAGTTCTTC. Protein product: CSASKGLAGGTLTDEQFF.

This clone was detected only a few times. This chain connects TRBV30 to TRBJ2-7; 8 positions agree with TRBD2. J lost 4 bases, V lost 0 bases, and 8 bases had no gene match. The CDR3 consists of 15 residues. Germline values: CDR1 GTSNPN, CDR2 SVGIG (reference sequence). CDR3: CAWSVGLQREYEQYF. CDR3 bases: TGTGCCTGGAGTGTAGGGCTCCAGCGGGAGTACGAGCAGTACTTC.

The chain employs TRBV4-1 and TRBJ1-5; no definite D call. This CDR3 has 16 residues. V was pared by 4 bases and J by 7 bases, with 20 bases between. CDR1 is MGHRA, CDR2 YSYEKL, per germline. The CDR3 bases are TGCGCCAGCAGCCCTGACCGAACGAGCGGTGCCCAGCCCCAGCATTTT. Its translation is CASSPDRTSGAQPQHF.

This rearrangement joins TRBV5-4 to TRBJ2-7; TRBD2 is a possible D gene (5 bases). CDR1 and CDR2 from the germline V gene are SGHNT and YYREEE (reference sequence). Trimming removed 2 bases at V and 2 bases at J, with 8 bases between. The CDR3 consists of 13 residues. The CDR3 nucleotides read TGTGCCAGCAGCTTTAAGGGAGCCTACGAGCAGTACTTC. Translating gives CASSFKGAYEQYF.

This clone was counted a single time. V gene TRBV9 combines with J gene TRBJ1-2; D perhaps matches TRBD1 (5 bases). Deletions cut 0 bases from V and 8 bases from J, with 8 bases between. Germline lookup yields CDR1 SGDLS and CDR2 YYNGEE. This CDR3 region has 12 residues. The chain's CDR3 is CASSVATGGYTF. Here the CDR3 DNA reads TGTGCCAGCAGCGTAGCCACAGGAGGCTACACCTTC.

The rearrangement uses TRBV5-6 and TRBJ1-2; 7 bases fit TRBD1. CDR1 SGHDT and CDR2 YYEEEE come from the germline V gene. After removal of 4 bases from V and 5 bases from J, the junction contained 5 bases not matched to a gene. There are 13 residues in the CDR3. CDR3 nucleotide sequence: TGTGCCAGCAGCGAGGGGGCGCCGTATGGCTACACCTTC. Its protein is CASSEGAPYGYTF.

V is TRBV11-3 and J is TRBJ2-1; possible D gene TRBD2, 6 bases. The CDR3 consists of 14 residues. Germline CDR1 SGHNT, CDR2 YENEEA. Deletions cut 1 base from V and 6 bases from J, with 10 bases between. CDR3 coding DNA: TGTGCCAGCAGCTTAGGAGAGGGAGGCAATGAGCAGTTCTTC. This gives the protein CASSLGEGGNEQFF.

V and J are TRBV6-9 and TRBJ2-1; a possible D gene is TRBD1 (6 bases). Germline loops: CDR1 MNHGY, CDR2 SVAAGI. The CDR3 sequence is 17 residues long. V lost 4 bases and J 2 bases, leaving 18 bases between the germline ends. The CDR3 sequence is CASSSLRRTATYNEQFF. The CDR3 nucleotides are TGTGCCAGCAGTTCCCTCAGGAGGACAGCAACCTACAATGAGCAGTTCTTC.

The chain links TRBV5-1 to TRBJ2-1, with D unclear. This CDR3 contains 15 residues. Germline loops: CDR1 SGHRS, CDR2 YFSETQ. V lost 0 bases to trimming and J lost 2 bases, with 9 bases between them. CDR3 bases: TGCGCCAGCAGCTTGGCCGGGTTAGCCTACAATGAGCAGTTCTTC. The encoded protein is CASSLAGLAYNEQFF.

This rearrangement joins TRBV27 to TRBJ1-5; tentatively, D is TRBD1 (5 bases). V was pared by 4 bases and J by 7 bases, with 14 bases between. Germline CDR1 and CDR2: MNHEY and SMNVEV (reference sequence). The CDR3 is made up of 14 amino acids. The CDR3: CASSSLYGGQPQHF. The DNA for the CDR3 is TGTGCCAGCAGTTCCCTCTACGGGGGACAGCCCCAGCATTTT.

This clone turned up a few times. This CDR3 reads CASSDRQGATFF. The CDR3 DNA follows: TGTGCCAGCAGCGATCGACAGGGGGCAACTTTCTTT. J is TRBJ1-1 and V is TRBV11-3; 10 bases map to TRBD1. J lost 12 bases, V lost 5 bases, and 6 bases had no gene match. CDR1 is SGHNT and CDR2 is YENEEA in the germline V gene. CDR3 length equals 12 residues.